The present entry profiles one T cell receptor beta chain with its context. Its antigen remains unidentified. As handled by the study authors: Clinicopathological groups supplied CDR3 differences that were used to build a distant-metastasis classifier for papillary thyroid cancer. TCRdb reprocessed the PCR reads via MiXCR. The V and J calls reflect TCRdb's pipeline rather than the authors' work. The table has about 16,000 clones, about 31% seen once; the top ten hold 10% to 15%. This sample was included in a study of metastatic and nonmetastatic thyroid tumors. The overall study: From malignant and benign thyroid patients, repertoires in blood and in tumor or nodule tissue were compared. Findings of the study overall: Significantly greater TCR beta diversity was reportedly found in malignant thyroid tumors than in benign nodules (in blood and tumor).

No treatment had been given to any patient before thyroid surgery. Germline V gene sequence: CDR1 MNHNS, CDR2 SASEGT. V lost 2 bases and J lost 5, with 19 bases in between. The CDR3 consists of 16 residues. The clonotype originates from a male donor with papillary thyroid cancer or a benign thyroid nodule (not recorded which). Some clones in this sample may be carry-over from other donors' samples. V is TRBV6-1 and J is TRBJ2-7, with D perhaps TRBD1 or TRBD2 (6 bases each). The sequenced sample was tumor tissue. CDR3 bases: TGTGCCAGCAGTGAAAGCTCCAGCTGGGGGGCCCACGAGCAGTACTTC. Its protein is CASSESSSWGAHEQYF.